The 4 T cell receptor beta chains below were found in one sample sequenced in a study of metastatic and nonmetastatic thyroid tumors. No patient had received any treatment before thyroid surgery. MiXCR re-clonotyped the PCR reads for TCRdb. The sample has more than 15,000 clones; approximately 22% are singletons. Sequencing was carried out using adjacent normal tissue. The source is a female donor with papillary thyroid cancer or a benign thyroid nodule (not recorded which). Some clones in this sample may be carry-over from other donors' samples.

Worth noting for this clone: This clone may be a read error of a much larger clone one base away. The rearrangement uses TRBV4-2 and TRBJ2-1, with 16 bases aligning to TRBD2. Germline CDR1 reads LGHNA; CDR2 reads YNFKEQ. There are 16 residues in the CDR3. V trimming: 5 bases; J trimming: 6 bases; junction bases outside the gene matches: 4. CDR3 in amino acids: CASSGTSGRGVNEQFF. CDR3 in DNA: TGTGCCAGCAGCGGGACTAGCGGGAGGGGCGTCAATGAGCAGTTCTTC.

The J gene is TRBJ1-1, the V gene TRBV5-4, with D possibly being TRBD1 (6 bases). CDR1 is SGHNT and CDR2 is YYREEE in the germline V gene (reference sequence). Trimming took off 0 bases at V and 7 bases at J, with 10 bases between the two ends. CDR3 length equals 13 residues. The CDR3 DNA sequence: TGTGCCAGCAGCTTGGACAGGGTAGGTGAAGCTTTCTTT. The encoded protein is CASSLDRVGEAFF.

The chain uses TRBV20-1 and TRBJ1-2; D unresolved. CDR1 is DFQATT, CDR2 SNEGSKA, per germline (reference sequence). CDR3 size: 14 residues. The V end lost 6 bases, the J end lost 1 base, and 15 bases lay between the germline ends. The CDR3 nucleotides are TGCAGTGCGGAATTTGGGGATGATAACTATGGCTACACCTTC. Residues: CSAEFGDDNYGYTF.

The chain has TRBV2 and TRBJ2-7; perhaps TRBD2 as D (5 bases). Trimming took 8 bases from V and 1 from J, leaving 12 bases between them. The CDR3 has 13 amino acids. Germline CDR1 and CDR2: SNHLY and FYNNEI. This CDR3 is CASGPRGSYEQYF. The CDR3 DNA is TGTGCCAGCGGGCCCCGGGGTTCCTACGAGCAGTACTTC.